The rows below give T cell receptor beta chains drawn from one sample of a study of cytomegalovirus exposure and HLA in healthy donors. Generated by immunoSEQ multiplex PCR, the TCRdb table keeps only in-frame clones and is missing some. The data contain about 150,000 clones, approximately 63% of them seen just once; the ten biggest clones take up 2.1%. The sample taken for sequencing was PBMCs. These receptor sequences come from a woman between 55 and 75 years old in good health and CMV-seropositive. The CDR3 runs from the conserved cysteine through the conserved F or W. The D gene is left open where the match is weak. The size of a clone is reported for some rows only, either as once, few or many, or as a class for expanded clones.

TRBV7-4	TRBD1	-	TRBJ1-5	TGTGCCAGCACTAAAAAGGGGGGACAGGGAATTCAGCCCCAGCATTTT	CASTKKGGQGIQPQHF
TRBV19	-	-	TRBJ1-1	TGTGCCAGTAGTACCCGTCGGGGGGGGCGGACTGAAGCTTTCTTT	CASSTRRGGRTEAFF
TRBV7-2	TRBD2	-	TRBJ2-3	TGTGCCAGCAGCTTAGGTCCTAGCGGGAGGACAGATACGCAGTATTTT	CASSLGPSGRTDTQYF
TRBV4-2	-	-	TRBJ1-5	TGTGCCAGCAGCCAAGCTGGCGGGGGAATGAGCAATCAGCCCCAGCATTTT	CASSQAGGGMSNQPQHF
TRBV28	TRBD1	-	TRBJ1-2	TGTGCCAGCAGCCAATCCGGGACAGCCTTATGGGGCTACACCTTC	CASSQSGTALWGYTF
TRBV6-6	TRBD2	-	TRBJ2-1	TGTGCCAGCAGTTACCAGGGACTAGAGAATGAGCAGTTCTTC	CASSYQGLENEQFF
TRBV28	TRBD1	few	TRBJ1-1	TGTGCCAGCAGTTTAGGACAGGGTATGGTAGCTTTCTTT	CASSLGQGMVAFF
TRBV10-3	-	-	TRBJ1-2	TGTGCCATCAGTGAGTCGAGGACATCTAACTATGGCTACACCTTC	CAISESRTSNYGYTF
TRBV23-1	-	-	TRBJ2-7	TGCGCCAGCAGTCAATCGGGCCGTCCGGAGCAGTACTTC	CASSQSGRPEQYF
TRBV7-9	-	-	TRBJ2-1	TGTTCCAGCAGCTTAAGTTTCAGTGAGCAGTTCTTC	CSSSLSFSEQFF
TRBV5-1	-	-	TRBJ1-3	TGCGCCAGCCGCCAGGACAGCTCTGGAAACACCATATATTTT	CASRQDSSGNTIYF
TRBV6-1	TRBD1	-	TRBJ2-7	TGTGCCAGCAGTGAAAGGACAGGGACCTACGAGCAGTACTTC	CASSERTGTYEQYF
TRBV7-2	TRBD1	-	TRBJ2-1	TGTGCCAGCAGCCCAGACAGGGGTGGCTACAATGAGCAGTTCTTC	CASSPDRGGYNEQFF
TRBV5-1	TRBD2	-	TRBJ2-1	TGCGCCAGCAGCCTAGCGGGAGTGAATGAGCAGTTCTTC	CASSLAGVNEQFF
TRBV5-1	-	-	TRBJ1-1	TGCGCCAGCAGCTTGCGGCAGGGGAAAAACACTGAAGCTTTCTTT	CASSLRQGKNTEAFF
TRBV25-1	-	-	TRBJ1-1	TGTGCCAGCAGTCCCCACCACGGCACTGAAGCTTTCTTT	CASSPHHGTEAFF
TRBV18	-	-	TRBJ2-1	TGTGCCAGCTCACCGGGGCGCGGAAGTTACAATGAGCAGTTCTTC	CASSPGRGSYNEQFF